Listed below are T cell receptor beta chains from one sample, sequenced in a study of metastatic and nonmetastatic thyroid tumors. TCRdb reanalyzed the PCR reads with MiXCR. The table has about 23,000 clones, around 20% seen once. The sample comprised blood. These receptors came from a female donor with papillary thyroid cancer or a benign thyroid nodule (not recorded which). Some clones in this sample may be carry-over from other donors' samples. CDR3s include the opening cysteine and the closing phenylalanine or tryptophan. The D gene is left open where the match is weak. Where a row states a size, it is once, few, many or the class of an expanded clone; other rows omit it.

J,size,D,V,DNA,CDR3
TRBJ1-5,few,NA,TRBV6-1,TGTGCCAGCAGTAAACCCGGTACAGACTATCAGCCCCAGCATTTT,CASSKPGTDYQPQHF
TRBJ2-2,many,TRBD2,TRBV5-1,TGCGCCAGTGGATTAGCGGGAGTTGCCGGGGAGCTGTTTTTT,CASGLAGVAGELFF
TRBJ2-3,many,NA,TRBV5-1,TGCGCCAGCAGCTGGACAGATCGACCGGGCCCCTCGGGGGATACGCAGTATTTT,CASSWTDRPGPSGDTQYF
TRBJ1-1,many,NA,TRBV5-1,TGCGCCAGCAGCGACTCGGGAGGGAGTACTGAAGCTTTCTTT,CASSDSGGSTEAFF
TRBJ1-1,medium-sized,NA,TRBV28,TGTGCCAGCAGGGGGATGCTAAACACTGAAGCTTTCTTT,CASRGMLNTEAFF
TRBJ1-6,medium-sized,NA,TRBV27,TGTGCCAGCAGTTGGACAGCAAATTCACCCCTCCACTTT,CASSWTANSPLHF
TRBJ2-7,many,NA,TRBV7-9,TGTGCCAGCAGCTGGGGAACCAACTACGAGCAGTACTTC,CASSWGTNYEQYF
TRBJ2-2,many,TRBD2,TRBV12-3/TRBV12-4,TGTGCCAGCAGGTCCGGGACTAGTAGCACCGGGGAGCTGTTTTTT,CASRSGTSSTGELFF
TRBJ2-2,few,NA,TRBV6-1,TGTGCCAGCAGTAGGGAGTTCGCGAACACCGGGGAGCTGTTTTTT,CASSREFANTGELFF
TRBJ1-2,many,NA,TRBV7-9,TGTGCCAGCAGCTTAGCGGAGGGACTCCTATATGGCTACACCTTC,CASSLAEGLLYGYTF
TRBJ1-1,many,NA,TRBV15,TGTGCCACCAGAGGGCCCCGGGGGGTTTTCTCACAGAACACTGAAGCTTTCTTT,CATRGPRGVFSQNTEAFF
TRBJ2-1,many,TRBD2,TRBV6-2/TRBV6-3,TGTGCCAGCAGAACCCCGGGACTAGCGGACAATGAGCAGTTCTTC,CASRTPGLADNEQFF
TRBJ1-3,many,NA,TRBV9,TGTGCCAGCAGCGTAGTTGGGGGCCCCGGAAACACCATATATTTT,CASSVVGGPGNTIYF
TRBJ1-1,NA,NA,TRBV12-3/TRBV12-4,TGTGCCAGCAGAGGGCAGGGGCGGGACACTGAAGCTTTCTTT,CASRGQGRDTEAFF
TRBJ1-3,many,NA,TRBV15,TGTGCCACCAGCCTCAGGGGCAGTGGAAACACCATATATTTT,CATSLRGSGNTIYF
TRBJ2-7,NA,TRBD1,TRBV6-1,TGTGCCAGCAGTTCCGGGACAGGCGGCGAGGAGCAGTACTTC,CASSSGTGGEEQYF
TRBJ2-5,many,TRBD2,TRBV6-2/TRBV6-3,TGTGCCACCTGGACTAGCGGGCAAGAGACCCAGTACTTC,CATWTSGQETQYF
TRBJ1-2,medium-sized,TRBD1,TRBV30,TGTGCCTGGAGGGAGACAGGGGCAAACTATGGCTACACCTTC,CAWRETGANYGYTF
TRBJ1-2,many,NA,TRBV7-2,TGTGCCAGCAGCTTAGTTGCTAACTATGGCTACACCTTC,CASSLVANYGYTF
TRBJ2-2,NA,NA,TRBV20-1,TGCAGTGCTAGAGGGCTAGGGGAGTACACCGGGGAGCTGTTTTTT,CSARGLGEYTGELFF
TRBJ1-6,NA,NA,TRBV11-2,TGTGCCAGCAGTTTAACTGGGGGAGCAGCCCTACACTTT,CASSLTGGAALHF
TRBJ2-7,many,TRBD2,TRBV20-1,TGCAGTGCCTGGGGGGGACTAGCGGGCTCCTACGAGCAGTACTTC,CSAWGGLAGSYEQYF